This T cell receptor (beta chain) comes out of a study of T cell repertoires in cytomegalovirus infection. Broader study findings: In two of eight donors, the top clonotype was HLA-C-restricted CMV-specific.

Each CDR3 protein is one row after TCRdb ran MiXCR on the reads. The table lists 700,000 to 950,000 distinct CDR3 sequences, 30% to 35% of them singletons, with 9.5% to 15% in the top ten. This clonotype was seen more than once but under ten times. Its antigen is not known. The V end was cut by 5 bases, the J end by 4 bases, with 23 bases between. CDR3 length: 18 amino acids. Germline loops: CDR1 LNHDA, CDR2 SQIVND (reference sequence). The chain carries TRBV19 and TRBJ2-2; a weak D match, TRBD2 (6 bases). The source was cultured CD8+ T cells from PBMCs, collected from culture after CMV antigen stimulation. The sequence was collected from a human donor in good health (CMV status not recorded). Some clones in this sample may be carry-over from other donors' samples. The CDR3 here is CASSSVTWSGVFTGELFF. For the CDR3, the DNA is TGTGCCAGTAGTTCTGTCACTTGGTCGGGGGTTTTCACCGGGGAGCTGTTTTTT.